This T cell receptor (beta chain) was identified in a study of Ad26.COV2.S vaccination and SARS-CoV-2 variants. At the level of the study: Doses of Ad26.COV2.S were injected into muscle once or twice, 56 days apart. The study, taken as a whole, reports: In vaccinated individuals, spike-specific CD8+ and CD4+ T cell responses reportedly displayed substantial breadth.

The CDR3 runs 15 residues. V dropped 3 bases and J dropped 4; count of bases not matched to a gene: 6. Germline V gene lookup returns CDR1 LGHDT and CDR2 YNNKEL (reference sequence). Treatment in this sample: 15 to 20 received Ad26.COV2.S at low or high dose, single or two shots; about 5 received placebo; per-sample allocation not given. Each sample was drawn 63 days after the first injection (of vaccine or placebo). As for this clone: The antigen remains unidentified.

The data were produced by immunoSEQ multiplex PCR, yet TCRdb's version contains in-frame clones alone and is incomplete. The data contain around 270,000 clones, 87% of them singletons. This specimen was peripheral blood, taken in a trial of Ad26.COV2.S vaccine versus placebo. The chain carries TRBV3-1 (or the pseudogene TRBV3-2) and TRBJ1-2; TRBD1 matches at 9 bases. This receptor was obtained from a person between 18 and 60 years old who received the Ad26.COV2.S COVID-19 vaccine or a placebo. CDR3 in DNA: TGTGCCAGCAGCCAGGGACAGGGAGCAATCTATGGCTACACCTTC. This translates into CASSQGQGAIYGYTF.